In this sample, the clone carrying this T cell receptor beta chain turned up once. The data stem from a study of lymphopenia after photon versus proton radiotherapy. V was cut by 1 base and J by 4 bases, with 13 bases left in between. The CDR3 covers 15 residues. CDR1 is MNHEY, CDR2 SMNVEV, per germline (reference sequence). Here immunoSEQ multiplex PCR was the method, and the copy in TCRdb shows in-frame clones only, minus some. This sample carries 25,000 to 30,000 clones, around 83% of them seen once, and the ten largest clones take under 4%. The sequences come from peripheral blood, collected from a patient treated with photon-based radiotherapy. The chain employs TRBV27 and TRBJ2-5, with D possibly matching TRBD2 (6 bases). The sequence came from a woman in her forties or fifties with pancreatic cancer. CDR3 residues: CASSLFTGVGETQYF. The CDR3 region has the DNA TGTGCCAGCAGTTTATTTACGGGAGTAGGAGAGACCCAGTACTTC.